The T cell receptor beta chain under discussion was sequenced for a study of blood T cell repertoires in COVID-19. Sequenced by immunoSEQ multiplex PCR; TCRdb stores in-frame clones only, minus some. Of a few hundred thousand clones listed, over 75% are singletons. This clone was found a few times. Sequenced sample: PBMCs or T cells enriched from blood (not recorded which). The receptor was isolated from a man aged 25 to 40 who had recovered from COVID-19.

The CDR3 region is CASSLIRIGQGRNQPQHF. DNA for the CDR3: TGTGCCAGCAGTTTAATCCGGATCGGACAGGGTCGTAATCAGCCCCAGCATTTT. V usage is TRBV28 and J usage is TRBJ1-5; 8 positions agree with TRBD1. CDR1 is MDHEN and CDR2 is SYDVKM in the germline V gene. After removal of 2 bases from V and 4 bases from J, the junction contained 13 bases not matched to a gene. The CDR3 consists of 18 residues.